The sequence of this T cell receptor beta chain was determined in a study of cytomegalovirus exposure and HLA in healthy donors. Study in general: Within an early data release were roughly 83 million unique TCRs drawn from HLA-typed donors.

Primers: 60 Vbeta forward and 13 Jbeta reverse. Repertoires were generated with immunoSEQ multiplex PCR, while TCRdb's copy carries only in-frame clones and drops some. This table holds around 140,000 clones, 82% found once. As for this clone: Its specificity is unknown.

V gave up 8 bases and J gave up 6 bases; unmatched junction bases: 14. The CDR3 totals 16 residues. CDR1 and CDR2 from the germline V gene are MNHEY and SMNVEV (reference sequence). Regarding the study as a whole: Several of the most significant clusters appeared linked to common viral pathogens, based on a later analysis. About 87% or about 30% of the time was how often most TCR beta V segments were productive, according to an earlier analysis. Most subjects had HLA-A and HLA-B alleles reportedly predicted accurately by TCR beta sequences.

This receptor was taken from a woman aged 45-59 years in good health and CMV-seropositive. The chain carries TRBV27 and TRBJ2-7; 12 bases match TRBD2. The material sequenced was PBMCs. The DNA for the CDR3 is TGTGCCAGCTCACCCATCAGACTAGCGGGAGTGGGCGAGCAGTACTTC. Translation: CASSPIRLAGVGEQYF.